The present TCR beta chain was sequenced within a study of blood T cell repertoires in COVID-19. On the study more broadly: From T cells, B-cell-depleted T cells, or PBMCs came the material, which was cDNA or gDNA.

This table comes from immunoSEQ multiplex PCR, and its TCRdb copy is limited to in-frame clones, with some not included. The sample carries roughly 170,000 clones, approximately 80% recorded once. J gave up 0 bases and V 6 bases, and 4 bases lay outside the gene matches. The CDR3 totals 14 residues. CDR1 and CDR2 (germline): SNHLY, FYNNEI. Sample: PBMCs or T cells enriched from blood (not recorded which). This TCR derives from a man over 45 who had recovered from COVID-19. The genes are TRBV2 and TRBJ1-1, with 7 bases matching TRBD1. The DNA of the CDR3 is TGTGCCAGCAGAGAGACAGGGATGAACACTGAAGCTTTCTTT. Its translation is CASRETGMNTEAFF.